Detailed here is one T cell receptor beta chain. The target antigen is unknown. This sample is part of a study of shared clonotypes between healthy human individuals. This CDR3 has 13 residues. Trimming pared 7 bases from V and 4 bases from J, leaving 8 bases between. In germline, CDR1 is PRHDT, CDR2 FYEKMQ (reference sequence). Findings of the study overall: An effect of sequencing depth on clonotype sharing among donors was expected. Generation probability values for non-shared clonotypes were lower than those for clonotypes shared by all four donors.

Each subset's genomic DNA was split evenly across several immunoSEQ plates. Measured with immunoSEQ multiplex PCR; TCRdb has only the in-frame clones, and not every one. The sample lists under 600,000 clones, 90% to 97% occurring once. The chain joins TRBV13 to TRBJ2-6; no clear D gene. The clonotype was recovered from a woman in her 30s in good health. Specimen: naive CD4+ T cells sorted from blood. Stated subset: CD45RA+ positively selected. CDR3 protein: CASMLGGANVLTF. The CDR3 DNA follows: TGTGCCAGCATGCTCGGAGGGGCCAACGTCCTGACTTTC.